This paragraph covers one TCR beta chain sequence. Its cognate antigen is unknown. These data belong to a study of T cell responses to AZD1222 COVID-19 vaccine. Across the whole study: Second doses that came at about 4 or about 12 weeks were put together.

Sequenced by immunoSEQ multiplex PCR; TCRdb stores in-frame clones only, minus some. The sample yields fewer than 120,000 clones, approximately 90% seen once. General study results and limits: Reportedly, close to half of spike-specific TCRs are directed against unmutated variant regions.

Trimming pared 5 bases from V and 1 base from J, leaving 8 bases between. The CDR3 has 14 amino acids. Germline-derived CDR1 and CDR2 are LGHDT and YNNKEL (reference sequence). The TCR originated in an adult in good health. This material consisted of peripheral blood, taken on day 0 of AZD1222 vaccination. J is TRBJ2-2 and V is TRBV3-1 (or the pseudogene TRBV3-2); D is undetermined. The DNA for the CDR3 is TGTGCCAGCAGCTTGTACCGGAACACCGGGGAGCTGTTTTTT. This sequence encodes CASSLYRNTGELFF.